This entry lists 26 T cell receptor beta chains sequenced from one sample in a study of T cell responses to AZD1222 COVID-19 vaccine. Measured with immunoSEQ multiplex PCR; TCRdb has only the in-frame clones, and not every one. This table holds 100,000 to 130,000 clones, roughly 84% found once. Sequences were derived from peripheral blood, sampled on day 0 of AZD1222 vaccination. The receptors derive from an adult in good health.

The chain is built from TRBV3-1 (or the pseudogene TRBV3-2) and TRBJ1-2, with no clear D. The V end was cut by 4 bases, the J end by 13 bases, with 16 bases between. The CDR3 length is 12 residues. Germline-derived CDR1 and CDR2 are LGHDT and YNNKEL (reference sequence). CDR3 DNA sequence: TGTGCCAGCAGCCGGGCGTCCGGGGATGGCACCTTC. Protein sequence: CASSRASGDGTF.

This clone was observed once. This chain uses TRBV2 with TRBJ1-2; D might be TRBD1 (5 bases). The CDR3 runs 13 residues. Germline V gene sequence: CDR1 SNHLY, CDR2 FYNNEI. Trimming pared 6 bases from V and 4 bases from J, leaving 12 bases between. CDR3 amino acids: CASRAGGGYGYTF. DNA for the CDR3: TGTGCCAGCAGGGCCGGGGGTGGCTATGGCTACACCTTC.

This chain uses TRBV2 with TRBJ1-4, with D maybe TRBD1 (5 bases). CDR1 SNHLY and CDR2 FYNNEI come from the germline V gene. Trimming left V 7 bases short and J 0 bases short, with 18 bases between. The CDR3 is 17 residues long. For the CDR3, the DNA is TGTGCCAGCACCGGTATCTGGGGGGGGACAACTAATGAAAAACTGTTTTTT. Its protein product is CASTGIWGGTTNEKLFF.

This clone was counted once. The genes are TRBV7-9 and TRBJ1-4; D is undetermined. This CDR3 comprises 14 residues. The V end lost 5 bases, the J end lost 5 bases, and 12 bases lay between the germline ends. CDR1 is SEHNR, CDR2 FQNEAQ, per germline (reference sequence). CDR3 sequence: CASSPRWENEKLFF. The DNA of the CDR3 is TGTGCCAGCAGCCCACGTTGGGAGAATGAAAAACTGTTTTTT.

The V and J genes are TRBV7-9 and TRBJ1-4, with a weak D call TRBD1 (6 bases). V lost 5 bases to trimming and J lost 5 bases, with 18 bases between them. Germline loops: CDR1 SEHNR, CDR2 FQNEAQ (reference sequence). The length of the CDR3 is 16 residues. CDR3 DNA: TGTGCCAGCAGCCCGACAGGCTCCTTGAGAAATGAAAAACTGTTTTTT. Its translation is CASSPTGSLRNEKLFF.

This chain uses TRBV6-2 or TRBV6-3 with TRBJ2-1; possibly TRBD2 for D (6 bases). V was pared by 5 bases and J by 4 bases, with 9 bases between. CDR1 is MNHEY, CDR2 SVGEGT, per germline. CDR3 size: 13 residues. CDR3 nucleotide sequence: TGTGCCAGCAGTCGTGGGGGGTACAATGAGCAGTTCTTC. Protein: CASSRGGYNEQFF.

This sequence joins TRBV9 and TRBJ1-1, with D hard to call. Trimming cost V 0 bases and J 5 bases, with 8 bases left between them. CDR3 length: 13 amino acids. Per the germline V gene, CDR1 is SGDLS and CDR2 is YYNGEE. CDR3 region: CASSVEEGTEAFF. As DNA, the CDR3 is TGTGCCAGCAGCGTAGAAGAGGGAACTGAAGCTTTCTTT.

The chain has TRBV5-1 and TRBJ2-1, with TRBD2 matching over 12 bases. Unmatched junction bases numbered 8, after V lost 2 bases and J lost 8 bases. Germline V CDR1 and CDR2: SGHRS, YFSETQ. This CDR3 is built from 16 residues. The DNA for the CDR3 is TGCGCCAGCAGCTTCACACTAGCGGGGGGTGCGCATGAGCAGTTCTTC. This codes for CASSFTLAGGAHEQFF.

This clone is judged medium-sized. This sequence joins TRBV5-1 and TRBJ2-6; 9 bases line up with TRBD2. V shed 0 bases, J shed 0 bases, and the junction held 1 base outside the gene matches. The CDR3 runs to 17 residues. Germline V gene sequence: CDR1 SGHRS, CDR2 YFSETQ. The DNA for the CDR3 is TGCGCCAGCAGCTTGGTAGCGGGGGTCTCTGGGGCCAACGTCCTGACTTTC. It codes for CASSLVAGVSGANVLTF.

The chain has TRBV6-5 and TRBJ1-2; TRBD1 agrees at 7 bases. This CDR3 has 14 amino acids. Trimming took 4 bases from V and 8 from J; bases not matched to a gene: 10. Germline-derived CDR1 and CDR2 are MNHEY and SVGAGI. The CDR3 coding sequence is TGTGCCAGCAGTTTAAAGACAGGGTATTACGGCTACACCTTC. Amino acids: CASSLKTGYYGYTF.

The rearrangement uses TRBV12-3 or TRBV12-4 and TRBJ1-4; D possibly corresponds to TRBD1 (6 bases). V lost 1 base and J lost 7, with 7 bases in between. The CDR3 is 13 amino acids. CDR3 residues: CASSLGGREKLFF. Written as DNA, the CDR3 is TGTGCCAGCAGTTTAGGGGGGCGTGAAAAACTGTTTTTT.

The chain carries TRBV6-5 and TRBJ1-1; 10 positions agree with TRBD1. The CDR3 is 14 amino acids. The junction had 6 bases not matched to a gene; V was cut back by 6 bases and J by 5 bases. The germline CDR1 and CDR2 sequences are MNHEY and SVGAGI. The CDR3 is CASRSPGQGTEAFF. CDR3 sequence (DNA): TGTGCCAGCAGATCTCCGGGACAGGGGACTGAAGCTTTCTTT.

The gene calls are TRBV7-9 and TRBJ2-4, with 7 bases fitting TRBD2. With V trimmed by 5 bases and J by 10 bases, 20 bases remained unmatched. The germline V gene encodes CDR1 SEHNR and CDR2 FQNEAQ (reference sequence). The CDR3 contains 17 residues. The CDR3 DNA reads as TGTGCCAGCAGCAGAGGAGGTTCTAGCGGAGGTTCTGGGATTCAGTACTTC. Translation gives CASSRGGSSGGSGIQYF.

This chain uses TRBV15 with TRBJ1-4; 9 positions agree with TRBD1. The CDR3 extends over 16 amino acids. V lost 0 bases and J lost 7; bases outside the gene matches: 6. Germline V gene sequence: CDR1 LNHNV, CDR2 YYDKDF (reference sequence). CDR3 sequence reads: CATSREQQGAGEKLFF. The CDR3 bases are TGTGCCACCAGCAGAGAACAACAGGGGGCGGGTGAAAAACTGTTTTTT.

This chain uses TRBV18 with TRBJ2-3, with D perhaps matching TRBD1 or TRBD2 (5 bases each). Trimming stripped 3 bases from V and 6 bases from J, with 16 bases between. This CDR3 region has 15 residues. The germline gives CDR1 KGHSH, CDR2 LQKENI. CDR3 protein: CASSPMPGTSDTQYF. CDR3 bases: TGTGCCAGCTCACCTATGCCAGGGACGTCTGATACGCAGTATTTT.

J is TRBJ1-5 and V is TRBV18, with 7 bases identical to TRBD1. J was trimmed by 4 bases and V by 5 bases; bases with no gene match: 11. The CDR3 is 16 residues long. Germline CDR1 and CDR2: KGHSH and LQKENI. CDR3: CASSIGEGATNQPQHF. CDR3 nucleotides: TGTGCCAGCTCAATAGGAGAGGGGGCGACTAATCAGCCCCAGCATTTT.

This clone appeared once. The chain carries TRBV3-1 (or the pseudogene TRBV3-2) and TRBJ1-6, with unresolved D. V was cut by 6 bases and J by 9 bases, with 24 bases left in between. This CDR3 spans 17 amino acids. Germline CDR1 LGHDT, CDR2 YNNKEL (reference sequence). CDR3 in DNA: TGTGCCAGCAGTCTAGGACCGGCTCGGGGAAGTCGTTCACCCCTCCACTTT. It is translated as CASSLGPARGSRSPLHF.

J is TRBJ2-7 and V is TRBV4-3; 10 nucleotides match TRBD1. Germline CDR1 is LGHNA and CDR2 is YSLEER. With 5 bases clipped from V and 3 bases from J, the junction kept 7 bases outside the gene matches. CDR3 size: 15 residues. CDR3 sequence: CASSSVWDRGYEQYF. The DNA for the CDR3 is TGCGCCAGCAGCTCCGTATGGGACAGGGGCTACGAGCAGTACTTC.

This sequence joins TRBV21-1 and TRBJ1-2; the table's D call, TRBD1, has no DNA check behind it. TRBV21-1 is labeled a pseudogene. This CDR3 contains 17 residues. CDR3 loop: CASSKSLRQGGNYGYTF. DNA for the CDR3: TGTGCCAGCAGCAAAAGCCTTAGGCAGGGGGGAAACTATGGCTACACCTTC.

The chain couples TRBV2 to TRBJ2-7, with D possibly being TRBD2 (6 bases). This CDR3 is built from 13 residues. V was trimmed by 7 bases and J by 2 bases, leaving 12 bases between them. Germline values: CDR1 SNHLY, CDR2 FYNNEI. CDR3 in DNA: TGTGCCAGCAATAGGAGGGACCCCTACGAGCAGTACTTC. Its protein is CASNRRDPYEQYF.

This chain joins TRBV7-9 and TRBJ2-3; 7 bases match TRBD2. The germline V gene encodes CDR1 SEHNR and CDR2 FQNEAQ (reference sequence). CDR3 length: 16 residues. Germline trimming cut 4 bases from V and 1 base from J; bases unmatched to any gene: 8. In DNA form, the CDR3 reads TGTGCCAGCAGCTGGGGGGAGGGTGGAGGCACAGATACGCAGTATTTT. It codes for CASSWGEGGGTDTQYF.

Remarks on this clone: The same CDR3 arises from other DNA sequences in this sample as well. V is TRBV19 and J is TRBJ2-3; D unclear. Germline V gene lookup returns CDR1 LNHDA and CDR2 SQIVND (reference sequence). Trimming took 4 bases from V and 3 from J, leaving 5 bases between them. This CDR3 spans 12 amino acids. DNA of the CDR3: TGTGCCAGTAGTAATAGAACAGATACGCAGTATTTT. Its translation is CASSNRTDTQYF.

The gene calls are TRBV18 and TRBJ1-1, with D hard to call. This CDR3 contains 15 residues. The V and J ends lost 1 base and 0 bases respectively, with 9 bases between them. CDR1 and CDR2 (germline): KGHSH, LQKENI. CDR3 residues: CASSPLTGLNTEAFF. As DNA, the CDR3 is TGTGCCAGCTCACCACTCACGGGTTTGAACACTGAAGCTTTCTTT. The full variable domain, with the rest looked up from reference TRBV18 and TRBJ1-1, is NAGVMQNPRHLVRRRGQEARLRCSPMKGHSHVYWYRQLPEEGLKFMVYLQKENIIDESGMPKERFSAEFPKEGPSILRIQQVVRGDSAAYFCASSPLTGLNTEAFFGQGTRLTVV.

This clone appeared once. The gene calls are TRBV28 and TRBJ1-5, with D possibly being TRBD1 (6 bases). Trimming removed 6 bases from V and 0 bases from J, with 12 bases in between. Germline V gene lookup returns CDR1 MDHEN and CDR2 SYDVKM. The CDR3 covers 15 residues. The CDR3 protein is CASSAGQYSNQPQHF. The CDR3 nucleotides are TGTGCCAGCAGCGCCGGACAGTATAGCAATCAGCCCCAGCATTTT.

The V and J genes are TRBV29-1 and TRBJ2-5; 7 bases are shared with TRBD2. Germline V lookup: CDR1 SQVTM, CDR2 ANQGSEA. The trim removed 8 bases at V and 3 bases at J, leaving 9 bases unmatched. The CDR3 runs to 13 residues. The CDR3 DNA is TGCAGCTCCTCCCCTAGCGGAGAAGAGACCCAGTACTTC. Residues: CSSSPSGEETQYF.

The rearrangement links TRBV30 to TRBJ2-3; TRBD2 matches 9 bases. V gave up 5 bases and J gave up 5 bases; unmatched junction bases: 5. Germline V gene sequence: CDR1 GTSNPN, CDR2 SVGIG (reference sequence). This CDR3 comprises 13 residues. The CDR3 region is CAWAGTSQDTQYF. The CDR3, as DNA: TGTGCCTGGGCCGGGACTAGCCAAGATACGCAGTATTTT. The full variable domain, completed using reference TRBV30 and TRBJ2-3, is SQTIHQWPATLVQPVGSPLSLECTVEGTSNPNLYWYRQAAGRGLQLLFYSVGIGQISSEVPQNLSASRPQDRQFILSSKKLLLSDSGFYLCAWAGTSQDTQYFGPGTRLTVL.